This TCR beta chain was recorded in a study of blood T cell repertoires in COVID-19. Background on the study: PBMCs, B-cell-depleted T cells, or T cells provided the cDNA or gDNA that made up the material.

Trimming left V 6 bases short and J 6 bases short, with 14 bases between. Germline CDR1 ENHRY, CDR2 SYGVKD. The CDR3 is 13 amino acids. Authors' data handling: Scientists estimated how many nucleated cells there were by amplifying reference gene primers. Method: immunoSEQ multiplex PCR; TCRdb's copy keeps in-frame clones and lacks some. That table is the source of V, J and clone size, and D and trimming were worked out from the DNA. The sample includes about 270,000 clones, roughly 90% of them seen just once. Ages ranged from roughly 18 to 100 years, with residence in about two dozen US areas. Assignments of participants to cohorts depended upon their own reported clinical history.

The sample comprised PBMCs or T cells enriched from blood (not recorded which). The chain couples TRBV10-3 to TRBJ1-2, with D tentatively TRBD1 (5 bases). The receptor's source is a woman aged 40 to 50 with acute COVID-19. CDR3 region: CAIRGRGGDGYTF. CDR3 sequence (DNA): TGTGCCATCAGGGGACGAGGAGGGGATGGCTACACCTTC.